This T cell receptor beta chain originates from a study of blood T cell repertoires in COVID-19. The overall study: Samples came from the United States, Italy and Spain, spanning acute and convalescent COVID-19.

TCRdb keeps only in-frame clones here, not all; method: immunoSEQ multiplex PCR. The sample has about 400,000 clones, nearly 90% seen once. Categorization into cohorts depended on clinical history that participants reported. The V gene end was trimmed by 7 bases and the J gene end by 6 bases; junction bases not matched to a gene: 14. The CDR3 length is 15 residues. Germline assignment: CDR1 MNHEY and CDR2 SMNVEV (reference sequence). Input material: PBMCs or T cells enriched from blood (not recorded which). This chain links TRBV27 with TRBJ2-7; 8 bases are a match to TRBD2. The source is a young woman with acute COVID-19. CDR3 nucleotides: TGTGCCAGCAAATTAGGGACTAGGGGGGGTACCGAGCAGTACTTC. As protein: CASKLGTRGGTEQYF.